This T cell receptor beta chain was sequenced in a study of blood T cell repertoires in COVID-19. Study in general: Acute and convalescent COVID-19 samples came from the United States, Italy and Spain.

In the study's own analysis: Nucleated cell counts were estimated from reference gene primer amplification. Produced via immunoSEQ multiplex PCR; TCRdb's table is partial and in-frame only. V and J calls and clone size are copied from that table; D and trimming were computed from the DNA. The table records 150,000 to 200,000 clones, about 85% of them present only once. Everyone who took part was roughly 18 to 89 years old, and they came from 24 US areas. Participants had their cohort set by participant-reported clinical history. Per the germline V gene, CDR1 is PRHDT and CDR2 is FYEKMQ (reference sequence). V lost 5 bases and J lost 3; bases outside the gene matches: 6. The CDR3 consists of 16 residues. This clone was recorded once.

J is TRBJ2-2 and V is TRBV13; 10 nucleotides line up with TRBD2. This receptor was obtained from a man aged 35 to 55 who had recovered from COVID-19. The sample consisted of PBMCs or T cells enriched from blood (not recorded which). The DNA of the CDR3 is TGTGCCAGCAGCATATGGACTAGCGGCTACACCGGGGAGCTGTTTTTT. It specifies CASSIWTSGYTGELFF.